This TCR beta chain comes out of a study of blood T cell repertoires in COVID-19. Study-level background: The United States, Italy and Spain were the sources of the acute and convalescent COVID-19 samples. Sources were T cells, B-cell-depleted T cells, or PBMCs; the material itself was cDNA or gDNA.

V lost 3 bases, J lost 2 bases, and 10 bases lay in between. Germline values: CDR1 MDHEN, CDR2 SYDVKM. The CDR3 runs to 14 residues. Produced via immunoSEQ multiplex PCR; TCRdb's table is partial and in-frame only. The table shows about 330,000 clones, with around nine tenths occurring only once. The origin of this receptor is a woman between 45 and 65 years old with active or convalescent COVID-19. The chain has TRBV28 and TRBJ2-5; a weak D match, TRBD2 (5 bases). Sequencing was done on a sample of peripheral blood. CDR3 residues: CASSFPGTQETQYF. CDR3 DNA sequence: TGTGCCAGCAGTTTTCCGGGAACACAAGAGACCCAGTACTTC.